The next 20 T cell receptor beta chains were all read from a single sample in a study of OX40 agonist ivuxolimab in advanced cancers. TCRdb keeps only in-frame clones here, not all; method: immunoSEQ multiplex PCR. The table shows about 27,000 clones, with 70% to 85% occurring only once. This specimen consisted of CD4+ or CD8+ T cells sorted from blood, obtained in a trial of the OX40 agonist ivuxolimab. Receptor source: an adult with an advanced solid tumor such as melanoma, head and neck, liver or kidney cancer.

J is TRBJ1-1 and V is TRBV11-2; possibly TRBD1 for D (5 bases). The CDR3 is 14 amino acids. V was pared by 0 bases and J by 8 bases, with 13 bases between. Germline CDR1 and CDR2: SGHAT and FQNNGV. The CDR3, as DNA: TGTGCCAGCAGCTTAGATTATATCGAGGGGGAAGCTTTCTTT. This translates into CASSLDYIEGEAFF. Combining the CDR3 with reference TRBV11-2 and TRBJ1-1 gives the whole variable domain EAGVAQSPRYKIIEKRQSVAFWCNPISGHATLYWYQQILGQGPKLLIQFQNNGVVDDSQLPKDRFSAERLKGVDSTLKIQPAKLEDSAVYLCASSLDYIEGEAFFGQGTRLTVV.

The chain employs TRBV5-1 and TRBJ1-4; perhaps TRBD1 as D (6 bases). CDR3 length: 14 amino acids. The V gene lost 2 bases and the J gene lost 8 bases, with 13 bases spanning the gap. Germline CDR1 is SGHRS and CDR2 is YFSETQ. CDR3 nucleotides: TGCGCCAGCAGCTTTACGGGGGCGGAGGAAAAACTGTTTTTT. It is translated as CASSFTGAEEKLFF.

This clone appeared a few times. The chain carries TRBV16 and TRBJ1-1; D gene ambiguous. This CDR3 comprises 14 residues. The V end lost 0 bases, the J end lost 1 base, and 6 bases lay between the germline ends. The V gene's germline CDR1 is KGHSY and CDR2 FQNENV. The CDR3 is CASSQSEENTEAFF. Here the CDR3 DNA reads TGTGCCAGCAGCCAATCCGAGGAGAACACTGAAGCTTTCTTT.

In regard to this clone: A much larger clone sits a single nucleotide away, making a read error possible. This rearrangement joins TRBV5-6 to TRBJ1-5; no firm D call. Germline V CDR1 and CDR2: SGHDT, YYEEEE. CDR3 length: 15 amino acids. V lost 0 bases, J lost 4 bases, and 11 bases lay in between. The CDR3 nucleotides read TGTGCCAGCAGCTTGGGCCCCCAGGCGAATCAGCCCCAGCATTTT. Translated, it gives CASSLGPQANQPQHF.

The rearrangement links TRBV5-1 to TRBJ2-7; D is possibly TRBD1 or TRBD2 (5 bases each). V gave up 4 bases and J gave up 2 bases, with 13 bases separating them. The germline CDR1 and CDR2 sequences are SGHRS and YFSETQ. This CDR3 has 14 amino acids. The CDR3 bases are TGCGCCAGCAGCCTATCCGGGACCGCCTACGAGCAGTACTTC. This gives the protein CASSLSGTAYEQYF.

The V and J genes are TRBV7-9 and TRBJ1-2; D is uncertain. Germline CDR1 is SEHNR and CDR2 is FQNEAQ (reference sequence). V lost 6 bases and J lost 2, with 10 bases in between. The CDR3 is 13 residues long. The CDR3 nucleotides are TGTGCCAGCAGGCTGGGGTTAAACTATGGCTACACCTTC. Residues: CASRLGLNYGYTF.

This clone was picked up one time. J is TRBJ1-2 and V is TRBV29-1; 10 positions match TRBD1. The length of the CDR3 is 16 residues. The germline gives CDR1 SQVTM, CDR2 ANQGSEA. J lost 8 bases, V lost 2 bases, and 14 bases had no gene match. CDR3 in DNA: TGCAGCGTTGAAAAGAGTGACAGGGGGCGTTGGCACGGCTACACCTTC. Encoded protein: CSVEKSDRGRWHGYTF.

The genes are TRBV7-8 and TRBJ2-7; 8 bases are shared with TRBD1. Trimming at V came to 2 bases and at J to 4 bases, leaving 7 bases not matched to a gene. This CDR3 comprises 15 residues. CDR1 is SGHVS and CDR2 is FQNEAQ in the germline V gene. The CDR3 loop reads CASSLLTGGFYEQYF. The DNA for the CDR3 is TGTGCCAGCAGCTTATTAACAGGGGGATTTTACGAGCAGTACTTC.

The chain couples TRBV10-1 to TRBJ2-5; maybe TRBD1 (5 bases). The V gene's germline CDR1 is WNHNN and CDR2 SYGVQD (reference sequence). Trimming shortened V by 0 bases and J by 0 bases, and 26 bases separated the two germline ends. This CDR3 has 21 residues. The CDR3 coding sequence is TGCGCCAGCAGTGAGTCTCCCATAAAACCACAGGCTGAGTGGTACCAAGAGACCCAGTACTTC. As protein: CASSESPIKPQAEWYQETQYF.

The chain joins TRBV4-1 to TRBJ2-5, with D possibly TRBD1 on 5 matching bases. Trimming took off 0 bases at V and 4 bases at J, with 15 bases between the two ends. The CDR3 runs to 16 residues. Germline CDR1 and CDR2: MGHRA and YSYEKL. CDR3 sequence (DNA): TGCGCCAGCAGCCAAGATAGGGCAGGGCCCCGAGAGACCCAGTACTTC. It encodes CASSQDRAGPRETQYF.

In this sample, this clone turned up once. The chain is built from TRBV14 and TRBJ2-1; 7 positions match TRBD1. Germline V gene lookup returns CDR1 SGHDN and CDR2 FVKESK. Trimming removed 4 bases from V and 2 bases from J; junction bases left unmatched: 11. The CDR3 is made up of 17 amino acids. The CDR3, as DNA: TGTGCCAGCAGCCGGACGTACGACAGGGCCCCCTACAATGAGCAGTTCTTC. Protein sequence: CASSRTYDRAPYNEQFF.

The rearrangement joins TRBV12-2 to TRBJ2-3; TRBD2 is taken as the D call from the table, unchecked against the DNA. TRBV12-2 is reported as a pseudogene. The CDR3 extends over 16 amino acids. The CDR3 is CASRPRDSPSTDTQYF. DNA of the CDR3: TGTGCAAGTCGCCCACGGGATAGCCCAAGCACAGATACGCAGTATTTT.

The chain combines TRBV5-6 with TRBJ2-7, with D unresolved. CDR1 is SGHDT and CDR2 is YYEEEE in the germline V gene. The CDR3 runs to 13 residues. V gave up 4 bases and J gave up 3 bases, with 11 bases separating them. The CDR3 here is CASSALGYYEQYF. The CDR3 nucleotides are TGTGCCAGCAGCGCCTTAGGGTACTACGAGCAGTACTTC.

This rearrangement joins TRBV18 to TRBJ2-1; 9 nucleotides align to TRBD1. The junction had 13 bases not matched to a gene; V was cut back by 4 bases and J by 9 bases. The CDR3 loop spans 16 amino acids. Looked up from germline, CDR1 is KGHSH and CDR2 is LQKENI. Written as DNA, the CDR3 is TGTGCCAGCTCACTAAAACTCCCGGGACAGGGTTTTGAGCAGTTCTTC. Its protein is CASSLKLPGQGFEQFF. Variable domain in full (rest from reference TRBV18 and TRBJ2-1): NAGVMQNPRHLVRRRGQEARLRCSPMKGHSHVYWYRQLPEEGLKFMVYLQKENIIDESGMPKERFSAEFPKEGPSILRIQQVVRGDSAAYFCASSLKLPGQGFEQFFGPGTRLTVL.

V is TRBV4-1 and J is TRBJ2-7; TRBD2 aligns across 9 bases. The CDR3 runs 16 residues. With 1 base clipped from V and 2 bases from J, the junction kept 6 bases outside the gene matches. Germline V gene lookup returns CDR1 MGHRA and CDR2 YSYEKL. The CDR3 protein is CASSQVEAGGAYEQYF. In DNA, the CDR3 is TGCGCCAGCAGCCAAGTTGAAGCGGGGGGTGCCTACGAGCAGTACTTC.

The chain combines TRBV30 with TRBJ2-4, with D possibly matching TRBD1 (6 bases). CDR3 size: 16 residues. Germline V gene lookup returns CDR1 GTSNPN and CDR2 SVGIG (reference sequence). Trimming removed 3 bases at V and 8 bases at J, with 23 bases between. The CDR3 nucleotides read TGTGCCTGGAGCGATATTACCCAGGGGATTATGGACATTCAGTACTTC. Translating it yields CAWSDITQGIMDIQYF.

The chain combines TRBV5-4 with TRBJ2-2, with D perhaps TRBD1 (6 bases). The CDR3 runs 14 residues. Trimming took off 3 bases at V and 1 base at J, with 7 bases between the two ends. Germline-derived CDR1 and CDR2 are SGHNT and YYREEE (reference sequence). CDR3: CASSSRGNTGELFF. The CDR3, as DNA: TGTGCCAGCAGCTCCAGGGGGAACACCGGGGAGCTGTTTTTT.

This clone was seen a handful of times. This chain joins TRBV7-9 and TRBJ1-2; D not certain. CDR3 length: 16 residues. Germline values: CDR1 SEHNR, CDR2 FQNEAQ (reference sequence). With 4 bases removed from V and 1 base from J, the gap between germline ends came to 16 bases. CDR3 in amino acids: CASSSNRISLNYGYTF. The CDR3 DNA follows: TGTGCCAGCAGCTCAAACCGGATCTCCCTTAACTATGGCTACACCTTC.

The V call is TRBV4-1, the J call TRBJ1-3; no definite D call. CDR3 length equals 14 residues. V dropped 1 base and J dropped 6 bases, with 10 bases sitting between them. CDR1 is MGHRA, CDR2 YSYEKL, per germline. CDR3 sequence reads: CASSQVNSQNTIYF. DNA for the CDR3: TGCGCCAGCAGCCAAGTTAACAGTCAAAACACCATATATTTT.

The genes are TRBV18 and TRBJ1-1; the match to TRBD1 covers 7 bases. The length of the CDR3 is 13 residues. Germline CDR1 and CDR2: KGHSH and LQKENI. The J segment lost 3 bases and the V segment lost 5 bases, leaving 3 bases of the junction unmatched. The CDR3 reads CASSEGAYTEAFF. The DNA of the CDR3 is TGTGCCAGCTCAGAGGGGGCCTACACTGAAGCTTTCTTT.